This is a list of T cell receptor beta chains from one sample in a study of blood T cells in healthy people across ages. Each CDR3 protein gets one entry after TCRdb re-called the 5' RACE reads with MiXCR. The table has roughly 1.7 million distinct CDR3 sequences, roughly 32% seen once. Specimen: blood. The origin of the receptors is a woman aged 25 to 39 in good health. The CDR3 runs from the conserved cysteine through the conserved F or W. The D gene is left open where the match is weak. Some rows mark clone size as missing; the rest say once, few, many or name a class of expanded clone.

CDR3 DNA,CDR3 protein,CDR3 length,D gene,J gene,V gene,clone size
TGCAGCGTTGGGCGTCCCGCGCTTGGAGTGGAGCAGTACTTC,CSVGRPALGVEQYF,14,-,TRBJ2-7,TRBV29-1,-
TGTGCCAGCAACGGGGGGGGGCCCGGGGAGCTGTTTTTT,CASNGGGPGELFF,13,TRBD2,TRBJ2-2,TRBV2,few
TGCAGTGCTTCCGGGACTAGCGGGGGACCTTACGAGCAGTACTTC,CSASGTSGGPYEQYF,15,TRBD2,TRBJ2-7,TRBV20-1,few
TGCAGCGTCCGGGGGGGCCGGGGGCAAGACTATGGCTACACCTTC,CSVRGGRGQDYGYTF,15,-,TRBJ1-2,TRBV29-1,-
TGTGCCTGGAGGTACCAGGGGGCCTACGGCTACACCTTC,CAWRYQGAYGYTF,13,TRBD1,TRBJ1-2,TRBV30,-
TGCAGTGCACATAGCGGGAGCGACTACAATGAGCAGTTCTTC,CSAHSGSDYNEQFF,14,TRBD2,TRBJ2-1,TRBV20-1,few
TGTGCCAGCTCACCATCTGGGTCCTATGGCAATGAGCAGTTCTTC,CASSPSGSYGNEQFF,15,-,TRBJ2-1,TRBV18,many
TGTGCCAACGGACAGGGTGGGGACTATGGCTACACCTTC,CANGQGGDYGYTF,13,TRBD1,TRBJ1-2,TRBV10-3,-
TGTGCCAGCTCACCAAGGGCAGGGAATGAGCAGTTCTTC,CASSPRAGNEQFF,13,-,TRBJ2-1,TRBV18,many
TGTGCCAGCAGTACCCGACGGGATGATACGCAGTATTTT,CASSTRRDDTQYF,13,-,TRBJ2-3,TRBV27,-
TGCAGCGTGGTGGGCTCGAAACTAAATGAGCAGTTCTTC,CSVVGSKLNEQFF,13,-,TRBJ2-1,TRBV20-1,many
TGTGCCAGCAGTTTTGCGGGGGGGCCGCAGTATTTT,CASSFAGGPQYF,12,TRBD2,TRBJ2-3,TRBV12-3/TRBV12-4,many
TGTGCCAGCAGTTCCATAGGGACGGAGAACACTGAAGCTTTCTTT,CASSSIGTENTEAFF,15,-,TRBJ1-1,TRBV28,-
TGTGCCAGCAGCTCCAGTAAGGGGAACTATGGCTACACCTTC,CASSSSKGNYGYTF,14,-,TRBJ1-2,TRBV7-9,few
TGCAGTGCTCCTCGCCCAGCCGCCTACGAGCAGTACTTC,CSAPRPAAYEQYF,13,-,TRBJ2-7,TRBV20-1,few
TGTGCCATCAGTGAGAGGATTGCGGGGGGTAGGACAGATACGCAGTATTTT,CAISERIAGGRTDTQYF,17,TRBD2,TRBJ2-3,TRBV10-3,-
TGCGCCAGCAGCTTGGAACCGGGACGGACTAACTATGGCTACACCTTC,CASSLEPGRTNYGYTF,16,-,TRBJ1-2,TRBV5-1,-
TGTGCCAGCAGCGCGGGGAGGAGTAGCGGGAGGGGGGAGACCCAGTACTTC,CASSAGRSSGRGETQYF,17,TRBD2,TRBJ2-5,TRBV5-4,-
TGTGCCAGCAGCACCTCTAGGAGCGGGTCTAGCACAGATACGCAGTATTTT,CASSTSRSGSSTDTQYF,17,-,TRBJ2-3,TRBV7-2,-
TGTGCCAGCAGCTCCCGGGACATGGGACTAGCGGGAGGGCCTAGCACAGATACGCAGTATTTT,CASSSRDMGLAGGPSTDTQYF,21,TRBD2,TRBJ2-3,TRBV11-2,-
TGCGCCAGCAGCTTGACATTCTCTGGGGCCAACGTCCTGACTTTC,CASSLTFSGANVLTF,15,-,TRBJ2-6,TRBV5-1,few
TGCAGCGTAGAATTAGCGGGAGATTACTCCTACGAGCAGTACTTC,CSVELAGDYSYEQYF,15,TRBD2,TRBJ2-7,TRBV20-1,few
TGTGCCAGCAGCTGGACTAATGAAAAACTGTTTTTT,CASSWTNEKLFF,12,-,TRBJ1-4,TRBV12-3/TRBV12-4,-
TGCAGCGTTGACCCGGGACATAATGAAAAACTGTTTTTT,CSVDPGHNEKLFF,13,-,TRBJ1-4,TRBV29-1,-
TGTGCCAGCAGCTCACTACTAGCGGGGGCCTACGAGCAGTACTTC,CASSSLLAGAYEQYF,15,TRBD2,TRBJ2-7,TRBV11-2,many
TGCGCCAGCAGCGGAGCAGGGACTAGCGGGGGGAAAAGCACAGATACGCAGTATTTT,CASSGAGTSGGKSTDTQYF,19,TRBD2,TRBJ2-3,TRBV10-1,-
TGTGCCTGGAGCGGAGTGGCGACAGGTCCCACTAATGAAAAACTGTTTTTT,CAWSGVATGPTNEKLFF,17,-,TRBJ1-4,TRBV30,-
TGCAGTGCAGCCGGGACTAGCGGGGGGCTATTGCTCGACGAGCAGTACTTC,CSAAGTSGGLLLDEQYF,17,TRBD2,TRBJ2-7,TRBV20-1,-
TGCAGCGTTGAGGGATTGACAGGAGGAGACTATGGCTACACCTTC,CSVEGLTGGDYGYTF,15,-,TRBJ1-2,TRBV29-1,-
TGTGCCAGCCTTAGTGGTAAGGTCCCAGATACGCAGTATTTT,CASLSGKVPDTQYF,14,-,TRBJ2-3,TRBV28,-
TGCAGTGCTCAACGCAGGACTGCCAGCGAGCAGTACTTC,CSAQRRTASEQYF,13,-,TRBJ2-7,TRBV20-1,-
TGTGCCAGCAGGAACTTACAGGGGGCAAAAGTCCACGAGCAGTACTTC,CASRNLQGAKVHEQYF,16,TRBD1,TRBJ2-7,TRBV6-5,few
TGCAGTGCTACTAGGACAGGGGGCATGAGGAATGAGCAGTACTTC,CSATRTGGMRNEQYF,15,TRBD1,TRBJ2-5,TRBV20-1,-
TGTGCCAGCAGCTTCTCGCAGGGACCCTATGGCTACACCTTC,CASSFSQGPYGYTF,14,-,TRBJ1-2,TRBV5-6,-
TGTGCCAGCAGAGACAGTAAAAACATTCAGTACTTC,CASRDSKNIQYF,12,-,TRBJ2-4,TRBV28,-
TGCAGTGCTAGAGAGGGAAGCAATGAGCAGTTCTTC,CSAREGSNEQFF,12,-,TRBJ2-1,TRBV20-1,-
TGCGCCAGCAGCGGGACAGGGTCCATCGAGCAGTACTTC,CASSGTGSIEQYF,13,TRBD1,TRBJ2-7,TRBV5-1,few
TGTGCCAGTAGTGTCCCCCTGGACAGGGGCGGCGGCTACACCTTC,CASSVPLDRGGGYTF,15,TRBD1,TRBJ1-2,TRBV19,-
TGTGCCAGCAGCTTCGGTAGGCCGGGGTCCTCCGAGCAGTACTTC,CASSFGRPGSSEQYF,15,-,TRBJ2-7,TRBV5-6,few
TGTGCCAGCAGTGGCGCAGAACGATGGGCTAGCATTCAGTACTTC,CASSGAERWASIQYF,15,-,TRBJ2-4,TRBV28,-
TGTGCCAGCAGCTTCCAGAGTACTGGAGACACCATATATTTT,CASSFQSTGDTIYF,14,-,TRBJ1-3,TRBV11-2,-
TGCAGTGCTAGAGATATAAGCGGCGAAACCTACAATGAGCAGTTCTTC,CSARDISGETYNEQFF,16,-,TRBJ2-1,TRBV20-1,few
TGTGCCAGCAGTCCTAACAGGGGTCGGGAAAAACTGTTTTTT,CASSPNRGREKLFF,14,TRBD1,TRBJ1-4,TRBV27,few
TGTGCCAGCAGCCTTAAGGGGGCGTATGGCTACACCTTC,CASSLKGAYGYTF,13,TRBD1,TRBJ1-2,TRBV3-1,many
TGCGCCAGCAGCTGGAGGGGGGCCAGGGAGGAAAAACTGTTTTTT,CASSWRGAREEKLFF,15,-,TRBJ1-4,TRBV5-1,few
TGTGCCACCAGCAGGGGACCCTCCCAAGAGACCCAGTACTTC,CATSRGPSQETQYF,14,-,TRBJ2-5,TRBV15,-
TGTGCCAGCAGCTTAGTCGCCAGTGAAGCTTTCTTT,CASSLVASEAFF,12,-,TRBJ1-1,TRBV11-2,few
TGTGCCAGCAGGCGACTAGGGAGGGGCGGGGAGCTGTTTTTT,CASRRLGRGGELFF,14,TRBD2,TRBJ2-2,TRBV27,few
TGTGCCATCCGGGACTATTACAATGAGCAGTTCTTC,CAIRDYYNEQFF,12,TRBD2,TRBJ2-1,TRBV10-3,few
TGTGCCAGCAGTGAAACCGGGGGCTACACCTTC,CASSETGGYTF,11,-,TRBJ1-2,TRBV25-1,-
TGTGCCAGCAGCCCGACCCTTGGACTAGGATCCTACAATGAGCAGTTCTTC,CASSPTLGLGSYNEQFF,17,TRBD2,TRBJ2-1,TRBV5-6,-
TGCAGTGCTAGAGGGTCTAGCGGCCAAGAGACCCAGTACTTC,CSARGSSGQETQYF,14,TRBD2,TRBJ2-5,TRBV20-1,many
TGTGCCAGCAGCTTAGCTGGCAGGTGGAACTACGAGCAGTACTTC,CASSLAGRWNYEQYF,15,-,TRBJ2-7,TRBV7-8,few